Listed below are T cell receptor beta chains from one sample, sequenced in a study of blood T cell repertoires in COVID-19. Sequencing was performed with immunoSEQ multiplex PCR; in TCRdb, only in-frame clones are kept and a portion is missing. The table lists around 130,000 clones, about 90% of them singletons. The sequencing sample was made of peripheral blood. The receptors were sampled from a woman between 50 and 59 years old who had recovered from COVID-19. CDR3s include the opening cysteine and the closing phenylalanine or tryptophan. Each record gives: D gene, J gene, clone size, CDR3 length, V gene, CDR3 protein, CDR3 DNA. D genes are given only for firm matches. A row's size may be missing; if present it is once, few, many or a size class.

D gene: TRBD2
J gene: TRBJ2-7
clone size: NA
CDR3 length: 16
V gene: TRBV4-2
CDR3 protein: CASSQDQLAGSYEQYF
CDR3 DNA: TGTGCCAGCAGCCAAGATCAACTAGCGGGATCCTACGAGCAGTACTTC

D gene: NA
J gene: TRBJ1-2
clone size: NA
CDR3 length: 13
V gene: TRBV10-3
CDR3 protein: CAISEGQNYGYTF
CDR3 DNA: TGTGCCATCAGTGAGGGACAGAACTATGGCTACACCTTC

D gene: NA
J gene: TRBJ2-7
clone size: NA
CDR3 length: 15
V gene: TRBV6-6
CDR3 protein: CASSPAWTDPYEQYF
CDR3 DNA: TGTGCCAGCAGTCCTGCCTGGACAGATCCCTACGAGCAGTACTTC

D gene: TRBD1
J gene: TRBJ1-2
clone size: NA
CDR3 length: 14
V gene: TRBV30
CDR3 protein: CAWRATGEAYGYTF
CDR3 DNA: TGTGCCTGGAGGGCGACAGGGGAAGCCTATGGCTACACCTTC

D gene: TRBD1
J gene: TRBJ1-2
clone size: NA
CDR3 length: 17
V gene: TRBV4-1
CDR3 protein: CASSPRALGQDNYGYTF
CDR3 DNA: TGCGCCAGCAGCCCTAGGGCTTTGGGACAGGATAACTATGGCTACACCTTC

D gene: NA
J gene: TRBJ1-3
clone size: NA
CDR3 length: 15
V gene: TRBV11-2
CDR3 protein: CASSLFQGMGNTIYF
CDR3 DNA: TGTGCCAGCAGCTTATTTCAGGGGATGGGAAACACCATATATTTT

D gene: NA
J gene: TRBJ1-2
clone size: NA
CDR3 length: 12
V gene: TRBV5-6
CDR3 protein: CASSSPSYGYTF
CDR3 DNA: TGTGCCAGCAGCTCTCCGAGTTATGGCTACACCTTC

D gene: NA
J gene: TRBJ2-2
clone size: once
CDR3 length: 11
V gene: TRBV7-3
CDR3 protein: CASSHGGELFF
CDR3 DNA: TGTGCCAGCAGCCACGGCGGGGAGCTGTTTTTT

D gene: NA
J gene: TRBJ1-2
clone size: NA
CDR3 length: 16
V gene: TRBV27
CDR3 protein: CASSPHRGDGNYGYTF
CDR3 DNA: TGTGCCAGCAGTCCCCACCGCGGGGACGGGAACTATGGCTACACCTTC

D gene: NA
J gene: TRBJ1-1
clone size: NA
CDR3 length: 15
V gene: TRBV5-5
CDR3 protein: CASSLVGAKDTEAFF
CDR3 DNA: TGTGCCAGCAGCTTGGTAGGGGCTAAGGACACTGAAGCTTTCTTT

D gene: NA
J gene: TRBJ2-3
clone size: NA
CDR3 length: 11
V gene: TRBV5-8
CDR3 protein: CASSLGVMGYF
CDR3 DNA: TGTGCCAGCAGCTTAGGGGTTATGGGGTATTTT

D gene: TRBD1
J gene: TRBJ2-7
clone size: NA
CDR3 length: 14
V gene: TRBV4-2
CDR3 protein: CASSQDTGAYEQYF
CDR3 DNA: TGTGCCAGCAGCCAAGACACAGGGGCTTACGAGCAGTACTTC

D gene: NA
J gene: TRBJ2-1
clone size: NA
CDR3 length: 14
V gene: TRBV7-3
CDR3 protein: CASSLSGGGDEQFF
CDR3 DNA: TGTGCCAGCAGCTTAAGTGGCGGCGGAGATGAGCAGTTCTTC

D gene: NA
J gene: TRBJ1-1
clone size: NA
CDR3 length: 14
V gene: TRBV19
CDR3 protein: CASSRQGLNTEAFF
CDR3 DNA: TGTGCCAGTAGCCGTCAGGGTTTGAACACTGAAGCTTTCTTT

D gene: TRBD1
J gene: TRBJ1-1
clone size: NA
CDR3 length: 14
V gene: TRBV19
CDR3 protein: CATRLRTGQTEAFF
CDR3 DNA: TGTGCCACCAGGCTGAGGACAGGGCAAACTGAAGCTTTCTTT

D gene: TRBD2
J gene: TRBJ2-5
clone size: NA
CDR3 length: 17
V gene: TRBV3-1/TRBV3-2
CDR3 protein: CASSPDILAGGVKTQYF
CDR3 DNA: TGTGCCAGCAGCCCCGATATTTTAGCGGGGGGGGTGAAGACCCAGTACTTC

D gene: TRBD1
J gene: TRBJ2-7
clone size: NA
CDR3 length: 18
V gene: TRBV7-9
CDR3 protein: CASSSKPWGRDRGYEQYF
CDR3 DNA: TGTGCCAGCAGCTCGAAACCTTGGGGCCGGGACAGGGGTTACGAGCAGTACTTC

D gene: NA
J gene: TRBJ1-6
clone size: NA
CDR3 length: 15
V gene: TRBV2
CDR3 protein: CASSQQGGYGSPLHF
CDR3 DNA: TGTGCCAGCAGCCAACAGGGCGGATATGGTTCACCCCTCCACTTT

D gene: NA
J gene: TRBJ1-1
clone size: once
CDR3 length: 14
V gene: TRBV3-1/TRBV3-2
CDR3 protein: CASSHPGGGTEAFF
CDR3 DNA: TGTGCCAGCAGCCACCCCGGGGGGGGTACTGAAGCTTTCTTT

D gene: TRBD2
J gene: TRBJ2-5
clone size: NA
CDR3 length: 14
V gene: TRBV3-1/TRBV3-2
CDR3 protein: CASSRRTSGETQYF
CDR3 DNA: TGTGCCAGCAGCCGCCGGACTAGCGGGGAGACCCAGTACTTC

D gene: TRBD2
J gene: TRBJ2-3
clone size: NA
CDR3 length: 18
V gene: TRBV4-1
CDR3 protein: CASSQARATSGTTDTQYF
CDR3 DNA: TGCGCCAGCAGCCAAGCTCGGGCGACTAGCGGAACGACAGATACGCAGTATTTT

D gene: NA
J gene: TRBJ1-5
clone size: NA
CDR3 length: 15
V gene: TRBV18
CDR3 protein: CASSPSGQIGQPQHF
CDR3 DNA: TGTGCCAGCTCACCAAGCGGGCAGATCGGTCAGCCCCAGCATTTT

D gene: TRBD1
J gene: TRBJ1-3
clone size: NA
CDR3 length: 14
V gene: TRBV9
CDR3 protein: CASSRDRYGNTIYF
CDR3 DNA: TGTGCCAGCAGCCGGGACAGGTACGGAAACACCATATATTTT

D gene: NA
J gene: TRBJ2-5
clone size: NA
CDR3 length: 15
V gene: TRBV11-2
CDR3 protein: CASSLVSYGEETQYF
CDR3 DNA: TGTGCCAGCAGCTTAGTCTCGTATGGAGAAGAGACCCAGTACTTC

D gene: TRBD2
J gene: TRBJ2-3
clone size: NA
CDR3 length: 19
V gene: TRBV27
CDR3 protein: CASSLLPSGSQLGTDTQYF
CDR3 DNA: TGTGCCAGCAGTTTATTACCTAGCGGGTCCCAGCTGGGCACAGATACGCAGTATTTT

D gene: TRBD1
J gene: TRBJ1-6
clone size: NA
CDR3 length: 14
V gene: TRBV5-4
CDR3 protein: CASSLGQGISPLHF
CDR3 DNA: TGTGCCAGCAGCTTGGGACAGGGGATATCACCCCTCCACTTT

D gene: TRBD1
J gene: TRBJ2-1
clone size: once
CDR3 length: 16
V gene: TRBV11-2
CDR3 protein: CASSRTSGTGKHEQFF
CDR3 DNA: TGTGCCAGCAGCCGAACCTCCGGGACAGGGAAACATGAGCAGTTCTTC

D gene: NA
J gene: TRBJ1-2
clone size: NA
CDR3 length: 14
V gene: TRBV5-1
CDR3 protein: CASSLGVDNYGYTF
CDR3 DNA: TGCGCCAGCAGCTTGGGTGTAGATAACTATGGCTACACCTTC

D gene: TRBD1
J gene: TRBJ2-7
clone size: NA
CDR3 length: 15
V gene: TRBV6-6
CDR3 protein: CASSYSRQGSYEQYF
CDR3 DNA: TGTGCCAGCAGTTACTCGAGACAGGGTTCCTACGAGCAGTACTTC

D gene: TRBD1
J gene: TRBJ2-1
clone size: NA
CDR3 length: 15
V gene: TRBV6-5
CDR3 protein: CASSSAGQGWNEQFF
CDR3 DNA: TGTGCCAGCAGCTCCGCGGGACAGGGGTGGAATGAGCAGTTCTTC

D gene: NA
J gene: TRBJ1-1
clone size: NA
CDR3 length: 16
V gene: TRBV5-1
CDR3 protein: CASSLATGGSVAEAFF
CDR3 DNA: TGCGCCAGCAGCTTAGCGACGGGTGGGTCAGTAGCTGAAGCTTTCTTT

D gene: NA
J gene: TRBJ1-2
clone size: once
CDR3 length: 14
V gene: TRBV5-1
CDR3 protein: CASTYEGRGYGYTF
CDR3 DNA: TGCGCCAGCACCTACGAGGGACGGGGGTATGGCTACACCTTC

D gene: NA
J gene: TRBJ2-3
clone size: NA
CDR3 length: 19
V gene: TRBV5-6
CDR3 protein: CASSLATLLGGFGTDTQYF
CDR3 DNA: TGTGCCAGCAGCTTGGCCACCCTACTTGGAGGTTTCGGCACAGATACGCAGTATTTT

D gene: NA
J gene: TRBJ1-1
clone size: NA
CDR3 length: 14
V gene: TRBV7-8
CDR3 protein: CASSPRLLNTEAFF
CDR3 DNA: TGTGCCAGCAGCCCCCGTCTGTTGAACACTGAAGCTTTCTTT

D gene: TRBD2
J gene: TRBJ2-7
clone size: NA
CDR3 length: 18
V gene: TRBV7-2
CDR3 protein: CASSLELTSGSVAYEQYF
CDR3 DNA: TGTGCCAGCAGCTTAGAATTGACTAGCGGGAGTGTGGCCTACGAGCAGTACTTC

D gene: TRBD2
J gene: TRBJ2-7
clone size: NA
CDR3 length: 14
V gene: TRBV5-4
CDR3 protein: CASSLAGRPYEQYF
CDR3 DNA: TGTGCCAGCAGCTTAGCGGGACGACCTTACGAGCAGTACTTC

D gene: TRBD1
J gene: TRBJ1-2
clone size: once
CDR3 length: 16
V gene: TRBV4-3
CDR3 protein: CASSQVGVTGGGGYTF
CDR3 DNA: TGCGCCAGCAGCCAAGTAGGGGTCACAGGGGGCGGTGGCTACACCTTC